This T cell receptor (beta chain) appears in the sequencing data of a study of blood T cells in healthy people across ages. For the second PCR, which ran for 7 to 11 cycles, a sample-barcoded 5' primer and a J-beta primer mix were used. TCRdb ran MiXCR on the 5' RACE reads and lists one entry per CDR3 protein. The data contain some 1.5 million distinct CDR3 sequences, under 55% of them singletons. Every donor gave around 10 milliliters of peripheral blood. Isolating PBMCs gave at least 6.5 million of these cells per sample. Input material: blood. The TCR comes from a woman aged 18-29 years in good health.

This chain's CDR3 is CSAITGARHGYTF. The CDR3 DNA sequence: TGCAGTGCTATAACAGGGGCGAGGCATGGCTACACCTTC. V and J are TRBV20-1 and TRBJ1-2; 7 bases agree with TRBD1. Germline CDR1 is DFQATT and CDR2 is SNEGSKA (reference sequence). Germline trimming cut 4 bases from V and 6 bases from J; bases unmatched to any gene: 8. This CDR3 region has 13 residues.